The rows below give T cell receptor beta chains drawn from one sample of a study of radiation and T cells in renal cell carcinoma. The protocol was immunoSEQ multiplex PCR, while the TCRdb copy is restricted to in-frame clones and leaves out a portion. Of around 140,000 clones listed, around nine tenths are singletons. The sample in question was blood, obtained from a patient whose treatment included radiotherapy and nephrectomy. Receptor source: a woman between 45 and 65 years old with renal cell carcinoma. The CDR3 runs from the conserved cysteine through the conserved F or W. D genes are given only for firm matches. Size is stated for part of the rows, as once, few or many counts, or as a class when the clone is expanded.

CASSLGRSSNQPQHF,TGTGCCAGCAGTTTGGGACGGTCCAGCAATCAGCCCCAGCATTTT,-,TRBJ1-5,-,TRBV28
CASQTGAHTGELFF,TGCGCCAGCCAGACAGGGGCCCACACCGGGGAGCTGTTTTTT,TRBD1,TRBJ2-2,-,TRBV5-1
CASSWGQGDTEAFF,TGCGCCAGCAGCTGGGGACAGGGGGACACTGAAGCTTTCTTT,TRBD1,TRBJ1-1,-,TRBV5-1
CASSVSRHEKLFF,TGTGCCAGCAGCGTCTCGCGGCATGAAAAACTGTTTTTT,-,TRBJ1-4,-,TRBV11-3
CASSILKGASYEQYF,TGCGCCAGCAGTATATTAAAGGGGGCCTCCTACGAGCAGTACTTC,TRBD1,TRBJ2-7,-,TRBV23-1
CASSPTAPHEQFF,TGCGCCAGCAGCCCGACTGCCCCCCATGAGCAGTTCTTC,-,TRBJ2-1,once,TRBV5-1
CASSHLFRGNEQFF,TGCGCCAGCAGCCATTTATTTAGAGGGAATGAGCAGTTCTTC,-,TRBJ2-1,-,TRBV4-1
CASSLAGGNNQPQHF,TGTGCCAGCAGCTTAGCAGGGGGCAACAATCAGCCCCAGCATTTT,TRBD1,TRBJ1-5,-,TRBV7-9
CASSGRGSYNEQFF,TGCGCCAGCAGTGGCCGTGGGTCCTACAATGAGCAGTTCTTC,-,TRBJ2-1,-,TRBV10-1
CARAGTGVPYEQYF,TGTGCCAGGGCAGGGACAGGGGTTCCGTACGAGCAGTACTTC,TRBD1,TRBJ2-7,-,TRBV19
CASSDSGPYNEQFF,TGCGCCAGCAGTGACAGTGGACCCTACAATGAGCAGTTCTTC,-,TRBJ2-1,-,TRBV10-1
CATSGTGASTNEKLFF,TGTGCCACCAGCGGAACCGGAGCCTCAACTAATGAAAAACTGTTTTTT,-,TRBJ1-4,-,TRBV15
CARPDLEGNEQFF,TGTGCCAGGCCCGACCTAGAAGGGAATGAGCAGTTCTTC,-,TRBJ2-1,few,TRBV6-5
CASSLGAGDNEQFF,TGTGCCAGCAGCTTAGGGGCGGGGGACAATGAGCAGTTCTTC,TRBD2,TRBJ2-1,-,TRBV7-2
CASSVGPQGRSGYTF,TGTGCCAGCAGCGTAGGGCCACAGGGGAGGAGCGGCTACACCTTC,TRBD1,TRBJ1-2,few,TRBV9
CASSRLTGAMNTEAFF,TGTGCCAGCAGCCGACTGACAGGGGCCATGAACACTGAAGCTTTCTTT,TRBD1,TRBJ1-1,-,TRBV5-6
CASGGRVDTQYF,TGTGCCAGCGGGGGGCGTGTGGATACGCAGTATTTT,-,TRBJ2-3,-,TRBV28
CASSYRLNAYEQYF,TGTGCCAGCAGTTACAGGCTTAACGCCTACGAGCAGTACTTC,-,TRBJ2-7,-,TRBV6-5
CASSSDQYF,TGCGCCAGCAGCTCCGACCAGTATTTT,-,TRBJ2-3,-,TRBV4-3
CASSQADDRGTGNTIYF,TGTGCCAGCAGCCAAGCAGACGACAGGGGCACTGGAAACACCATATATTTT,TRBD1,TRBJ1-3,once,TRBV4-2
CASSLEGGQYF,TGCGCCAGCAGCTTGGAAGGGGGCCAGTACTTC,-,TRBJ2-5,-,TRBV5-1
CASSDGTSGSEQFF,TGTGCCAGCAGTGACGGGACTAGCGGGAGTGAGCAGTTCTTC,TRBD2,TRBJ2-1,few,TRBV6-4
CASSPRDRDYEQYF,TGTGCCAGCAGCCCCCGGGACAGGGACTACGAGCAGTACTTC,TRBD1,TRBJ2-7,-,TRBV7-2
CASSPSLQGMNTEAFF,TGTGCCAGCAGCCCAAGTCTTCAGGGGATGAACACTGAAGCTTTCTTT,-,TRBJ1-1,few,TRBV7-9
CASSPEIGESPLHF,TGTGCCAGCAGCCCCGAGATAGGGGAATCACCCCTCCACTTT,-,TRBJ1-6,-,TRBV2
CASSPTSGSQETQYF,TGTGCCAGCAGTCCAACGAGCGGGAGCCAAGAGACCCAGTACTTC,TRBD2,TRBJ2-5,-,TRBV6-5
CASSLRQGSYGYTF,TGTGCCAGCAGTTTAAGGCAGGGGAGCTATGGCTACACCTTC,-,TRBJ1-2,-,TRBV28
CASSWGRFYNEQFF,TGTGCCAGCAGCTGGGGGAGATTCTACAATGAGCAGTTCTTC,-,TRBJ2-1,-,TRBV7-9
CAIRTGGVSGELFF,TGTGCCATCAGGACAGGGGGAGTATCCGGGGAGCTGTTTTTT,TRBD1,TRBJ2-2,-,TRBV10-3
CASSHLGGLSNSPLHF,TGTGCCAGCAGCCACCTCGGGGGACTGTCGAATTCACCCCTCCACTTT,-,TRBJ1-6,-,TRBV14
CASSLSGDTGELFF,TGTGCCAGCAGCTTGTCAGGGGACACCGGGGAGCTGTTTTTT,-,TRBJ2-2,few,TRBV5-5
CASSPDREVEQYF,TGTGCCAGCTCACCAGACAGGGAAGTCGAGCAGTACTTC,TRBD1,TRBJ2-7,-,TRBV18
CASSPGGGETQYF,TGTGCCAGCAGCCCCGGGGGGGGCGAGACCCAGTACTTC,TRBD2,TRBJ2-5,-,TRBV7-9
CASRPAGGYDEQYF,TGCGCCAGCAGACCCGCCGGGGGCTATGACGAGCAGTACTTC,-,TRBJ2-7,once,TRBV10-2
CASSNRPGQSTDTQYF,TGTGCCAGCAGCAACCGACCGGGACAGAGCACAGATACGCAGTATTTT,TRBD1,TRBJ2-3,-,TRBV7-2
CASSLSRPGGDTQYF,TGTGCCAGCAGCTTAAGTAGGCCCGGCGGAGATACGCAGTATTTT,-,TRBJ2-3,-,TRBV7-2
CASSESGGSGELFF,TGTGCCAGCAGTGAATCGGGTGGGTCCGGGGAGCTGTTTTTT,-,TRBJ2-2,once,TRBV25-1
CASSVVHNEQFF,TGTGCCAGCAGCGTGGTCCACAATGAGCAGTTCTTC,-,TRBJ2-1,-,TRBV7-2
CASSQDRTSGRIEQYF,TGTGCCAGCAGCCAAGATCGGACTAGCGGGAGGATCGAGCAGTACTTC,TRBD2,TRBJ2-7,-,TRBV4-2
CASSLEKGTGRDEQFF,TGTGCCAGCAGCCTGGAGAAGGGGACAGGGCGGGATGAGCAGTTCTTC,TRBD1,TRBJ2-1,-,TRBV5-4
CASSIAGRGNTGELFF,TGTGCCAGTAGTATAGCTGGAAGGGGGAACACCGGGGAGCTGTTTTTT,-,TRBJ2-2,-,TRBV19
CASSGRSYNSPLHF,TGTGCCAGCAGTGGTCGCAGTTACAATTCACCCCTCCACTTT,-,TRBJ1-6,-,TRBV6-1
CASSLGGATSFEQYF,TGTGCCAGCAGCTTGGGGGGGGCCACCTCCTTCGAGCAGTACTTC,-,TRBJ2-7,-,TRBV5-6
CASSPDNDGNTIYF,TGCGCCAGCAGCCCGGACAACGATGGAAACACCATATATTTT,-,TRBJ1-3,-,TRBV5-1
CAIMGDRMNTEAFF,TGTGCCATCATGGGGGACAGGATGAACACTGAAGCTTTCTTT,TRBD1,TRBJ1-1,once,TRBV10-3
CASSQEWGGETQYF,TGTGCCAGCAGCCAAGAATGGGGGGGCGAGACCCAGTACTTC,-,TRBJ2-5,-,TRBV4-2
CASSRTSGRANEQFF,TGTGCCAGCAGCAGAACTAGCGGGAGGGCTAATGAGCAGTTCTTC,TRBD2,TRBJ2-1,-,TRBV5-5
CASSLRTGDENIQYF,TGTGCCAGCAGCCTTCGGACAGGGGATGAAAACATTCAGTACTTC,TRBD1,TRBJ2-4,-,TRBV7-9
CASSSLLDNSYEQYF,TGTGCCAGCAGCTCTCTGTTGGACAACTCCTACGAGCAGTACTTC,-,TRBJ2-7,-,TRBV5-8
CASSTNTGELFF,TGTGCCAGCAGTACGAACACCGGGGAGCTGTTTTTT,-,TRBJ2-2,-,TRBV5-5
CASSEQGETYEQYF,TGTGCCAGCAGCGAACAGGGGGAGACCTACGAGCAGTACTTC,TRBD1,TRBJ2-7,-,TRBV9
CASSLELAGGVNEQFF,TGTGCCAGCAGCTTAGAACTAGCGGGAGGTGTCAATGAGCAGTTCTTC,TRBD2,TRBJ2-1,once,TRBV7-2